The rows below give T cell receptor beta chains drawn from one sample of a study of shared clonotypes between healthy human individuals. Assay used: immunoSEQ multiplex PCR; TCRdb lists only in-frame clones, some missing. The table shows about 2.4 million clones, with over 85% occurring only once. Sequencing used naive CD4+ T cells from PBMCs. All receptors come from a young man in good health. Some clones in this sample may be carry-over from other donors' samples. Both conserved end residues are part of each CDR3. The D gene is left open where the match is weak. Size is stated for part of the rows, as once, few or many counts, or as a class when the clone is expanded.

clone size	J gene	D gene	V gene	CDR3 protein
.	TRBJ2-7	TRBD1	TRBV5-4	CASSLGSQGLLGEQYF
.	TRBJ1-4	.	TRBV28	CASSSNRLGDEKLFF
once	TRBJ2-5	.	TRBV7-9	CASSLRRDQETQYF
.	TRBJ2-1	.	TRBV18	CASSHRDNEQFF
.	TRBJ2-5	.	TRBV7-5	CARSLALWDGEQETQYF
few	TRBJ1-4	.	TRBV30	CAWSGGGNEKLFF
.	TRBJ2-1	.	TRBV5-1	CASSLGPGSSYNEQFF
.	TRBJ2-7	TRBD1	TRBV18	CASSPGTGPREQYF
.	TRBJ2-1	TRBD2	TRBV11-2	CASSLVLAGGPNEQFF
.	TRBJ2-7	.	TRBV12-5	CASAMNLREQYF
.	TRBJ1-5	TRBD1	TRBV28	CASSLTGYWGQPQHF
.	TRBJ1-1	TRBD1	TRBV7-3	CASSLSGQGNTEAFF
.	TRBJ2-5	TRBD2	TRBV11-1	CASSLGLAEQETQYF
.	TRBJ2-4	.	TRBV6-1	CASRLGGKNIQYF
.	TRBJ1-2	.	TRBV6-1	CASSEAGFYGYTF
.	TRBJ2-1	.	TRBV11-2	CASSPTGVYNEQFF
once	TRBJ2-3	.	TRBV7-9	CASSSKDRSVLGTDTQYF
.	TRBJ2-5	TRBD1	TRBV7-6	CASSLAPGQDQETQYF
.	TRBJ2-2	TRBD1	TRBV9	CASRQGATGELFF
.	TRBJ2-7	TRBD2	TRBV27	CASSSLAGVNYEQYF
.	TRBJ2-5	TRBD2	TRBV6-1	CASRVGGGETQYF
.	TRBJ2-7	.	TRBV18	CASSNLAEQYF
.	TRBJ2-7	.	TRBV6-5	CASRLRVGGYEQYF
.	TRBJ2-7	TRBD2	TRBV5-4	CASSRTGTSGRREQYF
.	TRBJ1-4	.	TRBV6-1	CASLELGEKLFF
once	TRBJ1-4	TRBD1	TRBV2	CASRLRDRNEKLFF
.	TRBJ1-1	TRBD1	TRBV29-1	CSVTGDGTEAFF
.	TRBJ2-7	.	TRBV25-1	CASNVQFRAESSYEQYF
.	TRBJ1-4	.	TRBV7-9	CASSFIGIGEKLFF
.	TRBJ2-5	TRBD2	TRBV5-1	CASSVEPLAGRETQYF
.	TRBJ2-5	.	TRBV7-3	CASSLTVRQETQYF
.	TRBJ2-1	.	TRBV5-8	CASSLGQDSYNEQFF
.	TRBJ1-2	.	TRBV7-9	CASSPDGLRGYTF
.	TRBJ1-1	.	TRBV19	CASNRDVNTEAFF
.	TRBJ1-1	.	TRBV6-1	CASSEGRNTEAFF